The next 28 T cell receptor beta chains were all read from a single sample in a study of beta chain features in type 1 diabetes. Study-wide points: In every one of the four CD4+ subsets, TCRB CDR3s were moderately but significantly shorter in Type 1 diabetes patients.

Their antigen targets remain unknown. The study reverse transcribed the entire isolated RNA, so it sequenced expressed TCRB transcripts. The repertoire was sequenced with immunoSEQ multiplex PCR; TCRdb's copy has only in-frame clones and lacks some. The data hold 28,000 or so clones, with approximately 65% observed a single time. The sample consisted of Tregs from blood. The source is a woman in her twenties or thirties with type 1 diabetes.

CDR3 region: CAISEGQHSYGYTF. Written as DNA, the CDR3 is TGTGCCATCAGTGAGGGACAGCACTCCTATGGCTACACCTTC. V and J are TRBV10-3 and TRBJ1-2; D may be TRBD1 (6 bases). CDR1 is ENHRY, CDR2 SYGVKD, per germline. V lost 2 bases and J 4 bases, leaving 11 bases between the germline ends. The CDR3 totals 14 residues.

This clone showed up just once. The V and J genes are TRBV18 and TRBJ2-5; TRBD2 matches at 12 bases. V lost 3 bases to trimming and J lost 4 bases; unmatched junction nucleotides: 0. This CDR3 contains 14 residues. Per germline, CDR1 KGHSH and CDR2 LQKENI. The CDR3 protein is CASSPGLAGETQYF. The CDR3 DNA is TGTGCCAGCTCACCGGGACTAGCGGGAGAGACCCAGTACTTC.

The chain couples TRBV7-8 to TRBJ2-3; 13 nucleotides agree with TRBD2. CDR1 and CDR2 from the germline V gene are SGHVS and FQNEAQ. Unmatched junction bases numbered 7, after V lost 1 base and J lost 6 bases. The CDR3 extends over 17 amino acids. The CDR3 region is CASSLGGLAGSGDTQYF. The CDR3, as DNA: TGTGCCAGCAGCTTAGGGGGACTAGCGGGGAGCGGGGATACGCAGTATTTT.

The rearrangement links TRBV5-1 to TRBJ1-4; 7 bases match TRBD1. This CDR3 is built from 17 residues. The germline V gene encodes CDR1 SGHRS and CDR2 YFSETQ. V gave up 3 bases and J gave up 2 bases; unmatched junction bases: 10. The CDR3 region is CASSSLPPGQTNEKLFF. The CDR3 DNA reads TGCGCCAGCAGCTCCTTACCTCCGGGACAGACTAATGAAAAACTGTTTTTT.

The rearrangement joins TRBV25-1 to TRBJ1-2, with D possibly TRBD1 on 5 matching bases. V dropped 7 bases and J dropped 9 bases, with 15 bases sitting between them. Germline V gene sequence: CDR1 MGHDK, CDR2 SYGVNS. The CDR3 covers 12 residues. The CDR3 region has the DNA TGTGCCAGCACCAGAACAGGAATCAGCTACACCTTC. Translating gives CASTRTGISYTF.

This chain joins TRBV5-1 and TRBJ1-2; D gene ambiguous. The V end lost 0 bases, the J end lost 8 bases, and 8 bases lay between the germline ends. CDR1 SGHRS and CDR2 YFSETQ come from the germline V gene. The CDR3 length is 12 residues. DNA of the CDR3: TGCGCCAGCAGCTTGGGATTGGAGGGCTACACCTTC. It yields the protein CASSLGLEGYTF. Drawing the rest from reference TRBV5-1 and TRBJ1-2, the complete variable domain is KAGVTQTPRYLIKTRGQQVTLSCSPISGHRSVSWYQQTPGQGLQFLFEYFSETQRNKGNFPGRFSGRQFSNSRSEMNVSTLELGDSALYLCASSLGLEGYTFGSGTRLTVV.

This chain connects TRBV1 to TRBJ2-2; the D call of TRBD2 is as the table states it, not checked on the DNA. TRBV1 is annotated as a pseudogene. CDR3 length: 18 amino acids. This CDR3 reads CTSSHHTGTSGILGELFF. CDR3 sequence (DNA): TGCACCAGCAGCCATCATACCGGGACTAGCGGGATTCTCGGGGAGCTGTTTTTT.

This clone was picked up a small number of times. The chain is built from TRBV10-3 and TRBJ2-1, with 7 bases lining up with TRBD2. The CDR3 runs 13 residues. Per the germline V gene, CDR1 is ENHRY and CDR2 is SYGVKD. Trimming removed 7 bases from V and 5 bases from J; junction bases left unmatched: 5. CDR3 DNA: TGTGCCATCAAATCTAGCGGTAACAATGAGCAGTTCTTC. Protein sequence: CAIKSSGNNEQFF.

The V gene is TRBV19, the J gene TRBJ1-4, with D tentatively TRBD1 (6 bases). CDR1 and CDR2 (germline): LNHDA, SQIVND (reference sequence). The V and J ends lost 7 bases and 0 bases respectively, with 6 bases between them. The CDR3 spans 13 residues. The CDR3 DNA sequence: TGTGCCAGTAACAGGGCAACTAATGAAAAACTGTTTTTT. It codes for CASNRATNEKLFF.

This chain links TRBV5-1 with TRBJ2-1; D possibly corresponds to TRBD2 (6 bases). CDR1 is SGHRS and CDR2 is YFSETQ in the germline V gene. This CDR3 has 16 amino acids. Trimming shortened V by 2 bases and J by 9 bases, and 21 bases separated the two germline ends. Written as DNA, the CDR3 is TGCGCCAGCAGCTTACAATCTAGCGCCGGGGCAGGTGAGCAGTTCTTC. Translation gives CASSLQSSAGAGEQFF.

This chain connects TRBV15 to TRBJ2-1, with TRBD1 as a possible D gene (6 bases). The CDR3 totals 14 residues. Per germline, CDR1 LNHNV and CDR2 YYDKDF (reference sequence). Trimming shortened V by 3 bases and J by 5 bases, and 11 bases separated the two germline ends. The CDR3 region has the DNA TGTGCCACCAGCAGGGGACATGATGACAATGAGCAGTTCTTC. It yields the protein CATSRGHDDNEQFF.

The chain joins TRBV29-1 to TRBJ1-1; D is uncertain. Germline loops: CDR1 SQVTM, CDR2 ANQGSEA. Trimming took 4 bases from V and 6 from J, leaving 12 bases between them. This CDR3 has 12 amino acids. CDR3 bases: TGCAGCGTTGCCTTGGCCTCCGCTGAAGCTTTCTTT. It specifies CSVALASAEAFF.

V and J are TRBV19 and TRBJ2-7; D perhaps matches TRBD2 (6 bases). This CDR3 comprises 13 residues. V dropped 4 bases and J dropped 7 bases, with 14 bases sitting between them. Germline CDR1 LNHDA, CDR2 SQIVND (reference sequence). CDR3 sequence (DNA): TGTGCCAGTAGTAGGAGGGGAGAGAAAGAGCAGTACTTC. Its translation: CASSRRGEKEQYF. The variable domain in full, completed from reference TRBV19 and TRBJ2-7, reads DGGITQSPKYLFRKEGQNVTLSCEQNLNHDAMYWYRQDPGQGLRLIYYSQIVNDFQKGDIAEGYSVSREKKESFPLTVTSAQKNPTAFYLCASSRRGEKEQYFGPGTRLTVT.

This chain uses TRBV30 with TRBJ1-2; no definite D call. V was shortened by 0 bases and J by 3 bases, with 5 bases between the two germline ends. The CDR3 spans 12 residues. Germline assignment: CDR1 GTSNPN and CDR2 SVGIG (reference sequence). The CDR3 DNA follows: TGTGCCTGGAGTGTTCCGGACTATGGCTACACCTTC. Its translation: CAWSVPDYGYTF.

This chain links TRBV11-3 with TRBJ2-7, with D possibly being TRBD1 (6 bases). The germline V gene has CDR1 SGHNT and CDR2 YENEEA. Trimming left V 4 bases short and J 4 bases short, with 14 bases between. The CDR3 totals 14 residues. The CDR3 nucleotides read TGTGCCAGCAGCTCATCCGGGACAACATACGAGCAGTACTTC. It specifies CASSSSGTTYEQYF.

V is TRBV7-8 and J is TRBJ2-1; 12 bases align to TRBD1. Trimming took 2 bases from V and 9 from J; bases not matched to a gene: 8. The CDR3 runs to 16 residues. Germline V CDR1 and CDR2: SGHVS, FQNEAQ. Here the CDR3 DNA reads TGTGCCAGCAGCTTACCGAGGGGACAGGGGGCGCGTGAGCAGTTCTTC. Encoded protein: CASSLPRGQGAREQFF.

The chain combines TRBV10-3 with TRBJ2-7; 8 bases are shared with TRBD1. Germline CDR1 is ENHRY and CDR2 is SYGVKD. The V gene end was trimmed by 6 bases and the J gene end by 4 bases; junction bases not matched to a gene: 8. The CDR3 extends over 14 amino acids. The CDR3 spells CAISMDRESYEQYF. The CDR3 nucleotides are TGTGCCATCAGCATGGACAGGGAGAGTTACGAGCAGTACTTC.

The chain combines TRBV5-1 with TRBJ2-7; 7 bases agree with TRBD2. The CDR3 totals 16 residues. CDR1 is SGHRS and CDR2 is YFSETQ in the germline V gene. Germline trimming cut 0 bases from V and 2 bases from J; bases unmatched to any gene: 8. CDR3 in DNA: TGCGCCAGCAGCTTGGGGCCAGGAGCGGGGCCCTACGAGCAGTACTTC. Translated: CASSLGPGAGPYEQYF. Full variable domain (remainder filled in from reference TRBV5-1 and TRBJ2-7): KAGVTQTPRYLIKTRGQQVTLSCSPISGHRSVSWYQQTPGQGLQFLFEYFSETQRNKGNFPGRFSGRQFSNSRSEMNVSTLELGDSALYLCASSLGPGAGPYEQYFGPGTRLTVT.

This chain links TRBV6-5 with TRBJ2-7; D ambiguous. Trimming left V 7 bases short and J 6 bases short, with 16 bases between. The V gene's germline CDR1 is MNHEY and CDR2 SVGAGI. CDR3 size: 13 residues. CDR3 in amino acids: CASKKIDGSEQYF. CDR3 nucleotides: TGTGCCAGCAAAAAGATCGATGGCTCCGAGCAGTACTTC.

V usage is TRBV28 and J usage is TRBJ2-5; 8 nucleotides match TRBD2. Germline trimming cut 0 bases from V and 1 base from J; bases unmatched to any gene: 4. CDR1 MDHEN and CDR2 SYDVKM come from the germline V gene. The length of the CDR3 is 16 residues. CDR3: CASSLWGGRRQETQYF. The DNA of the CDR3 is TGTGCCAGCAGTTTATGGGGCGGGAGGCGCCAAGAGACCCAGTACTTC.

In its sample, this clone was seen a few times. The chain carries TRBV5-6 and TRBJ2-7, with 7 bases aligning to TRBD1. Germline V gene sequence: CDR1 SGHDT, CDR2 YYEEEE. This CDR3 is 12 amino acids long. V shed 2 bases, J shed 6 bases, and the junction held 2 bases outside the gene matches. DNA for the CDR3: TGTGCCAGCAGCTTCAGGGGGTCCGAGCAGTACTTC. This gives the protein CASSFRGSEQYF.

CDR3 bases: TGTGCCAGCAGCTCCATGGGGACAGGGGCCAGCCAGCAGTACTTC. Its translation is CASSSMGTGASQQYF. The chain joins TRBV4-2 to TRBJ2-7, with 10 bases lining up with TRBD1. V lost 5 bases, J lost 8 bases, and 12 bases stayed unmatched. Germline CDR1 reads LGHNA; CDR2 reads YNFKEQ. This CDR3 comprises 15 residues.

J is TRBJ1-2 and V is TRBV30, with TRBD1 identical over 9 bases. The germline V gene encodes CDR1 GTSNPN and CDR2 SVGIG (reference sequence). Germline trimming cut 3 bases from V and 4 bases from J; bases unmatched to any gene: 9. This CDR3 is 15 amino acids long. The chain's CDR3 is CAWRRPGQGPYGYTF. In nucleotides, the CDR3 is TGTGCCTGGAGACGCCCGGGACAGGGCCCCTATGGCTACACCTTC. Based on the CDR3 plus reference TRBV30 and TRBJ1-2, the full variable domain is SQTIHQWPATLVQPVGSPLSLECTVEGTSNPNLYWYRQAAGRGLQLLFYSVGIGQISSEVPQNLSASRPQDRQFILSSKKLLLSDSGFYLCAWRRPGQGPYGYTFGSGTRLTVV.

This chain joins TRBV10-2 and TRBJ1-2; a possible D gene is TRBD1 (6 bases). The V end was cut by 6 bases, the J end by 7 bases, with 21 bases between. CDR1 and CDR2 (germline): WSHSY, SAAADI. The CDR3 loop spans 15 amino acids. The CDR3 spells CASRGDRTSFLGYTF. DNA of the CDR3: TGCGCCAGCAGGGGAGACAGGACCTCTTTCCTTGGCTACACCTTC.

The chain couples TRBV5-1 to TRBJ2-6; possible D gene TRBD1, 7 bases. V was trimmed by 4 bases and J by 2 bases, leaving 10 bases between them. This CDR3 is 15 amino acids long. From germline, CDR1 is SGHRS and CDR2 YFSETQ. This chain's CDR3 is CASSGGTAGANVLTF. CDR3 coding DNA: TGCGCCAGCAGCGGAGGGACAGCTGGGGCCAACGTCCTGACTTTC. Full variable domain (remainder filled in from reference TRBV5-1 and TRBJ2-6): KAGVTQTPRYLIKTRGQQVTLSCSPISGHRSVSWYQQTPGQGLQFLFEYFSETQRNKGNFPGRFSGRQFSNSRSEMNVSTLELGDSALYLCASSGGTAGANVLTFGAGSRLTVL.

A few counts support this clone. J is TRBJ1-2 and V is TRBV6-4; no firm D call. The CDR3 is 15 amino acids. Per germline, CDR1 MRHNA and CDR2 SNTAGT. V was pared by 0 bases and J by 4 bases, with 12 bases between. This CDR3 reads CASSDSGRSPYGYTF. CDR3 DNA: TGTGCCAGCAGTGACTCGGGGAGATCGCCCTATGGCTACACCTTC.

This rearrangement joins TRBV5-4 to TRBJ2-2; D might be TRBD2 (6 bases). Trimming left V 4 bases short and J 4 bases short, with 11 bases between. Germline V lookup: CDR1 SGHNT, CDR2 YYREEE (reference sequence). This CDR3 spans 14 amino acids. The CDR3 bases are TGTGCCAGCAGCCAGGGACTTACCACCGGGGAGCTGTTTTTT. Translated: CASSQGLTTGELFF. The whole variable domain, filled in from reference TRBV5-4 and TRBJ2-2, reads ETGVTQSPTHLIKTRGQQVTLRCSSQSGHNTVSWYQQALGQGPQFIFQYYREEENGRGNFPPRFSGLQFPNYSSELNVNALELDDSALYLCASSQGLTTGELFFGEGSRLTVL.

This clone was recorded a few times. The rearrangement uses TRBV6-1 and TRBJ2-7, with 8 bases matching TRBD2. There are 17 residues in the CDR3. V gave up 4 bases and J gave up 1 base; unmatched junction bases: 12. The germline CDR1 and CDR2 sequences are MNHNS and SASEGT. CDR3 loop: CASSVGSGRTRSYEQYF. The CDR3, as DNA: TGTGCCAGCAGTGTAGGGAGCGGGAGAACGAGGTCCTACGAGCAGTACTTC.